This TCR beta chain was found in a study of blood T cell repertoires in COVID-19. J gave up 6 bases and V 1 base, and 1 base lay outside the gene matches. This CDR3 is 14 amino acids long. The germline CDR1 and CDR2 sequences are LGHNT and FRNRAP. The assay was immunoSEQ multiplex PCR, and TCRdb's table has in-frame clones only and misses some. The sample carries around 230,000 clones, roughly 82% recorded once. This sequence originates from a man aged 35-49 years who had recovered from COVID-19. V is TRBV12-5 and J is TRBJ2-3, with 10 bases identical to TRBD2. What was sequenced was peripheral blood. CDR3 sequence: CASGLEAGGDTQYF. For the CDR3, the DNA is TGTGCTAGTGGTTTGGAAGCGGGAGGGGATACGCAGTATTTT.